The 7 T cell receptor beta chains presented below share a single source sample, sequenced in a study of blood T cell repertoires in COVID-19. TCRdb keeps only in-frame clones here, not all; method: immunoSEQ multiplex PCR. The repertoire includes 350,000 to 400,000 clones, more than 85% of them detected once, and roughly 0.86% sits in the top ten. Sequencing was carried out using PBMCs or T cells enriched from blood (not recorded which). Receptors originate from a woman aged 40 to 50 who had been exposed to COVID-19.

The J gene is TRBJ2-2, the V gene TRBV9; D remains unclear. Germline loops: CDR1 SGDLS, CDR2 YYNGEE. This CDR3 spans 13 amino acids. V lost 0 bases and J 7 bases, leaving 7 bases between the germline ends. In DNA, the CDR3 is TGTGCCAGCAGCGTAGGCCATAGCGGGGAGCTGTTTTTT. Translation gives CASSVGHSGELFF.

This chain uses TRBV18 with TRBJ1-1; D is uncertain. In germline, CDR1 is KGHSH, CDR2 LQKENI. V gave up 3 bases and J gave up 1 base, with 6 bases separating them. This CDR3 is 13 amino acids long. CDR3 DNA sequence: TGTGCCAGCTCACCGGCCCAGAACACTGAAGCTTTCTTT. Its protein is CASSPAQNTEAFF.

The chain uses TRBV9 and TRBJ1-2; D gene ambiguous. The CDR3 totals 13 residues. Germline values: CDR1 SGDLS, CDR2 YYNGEE. V dropped 6 bases and J dropped 2 bases, with 11 bases sitting between them. The CDR3 loop reads CASTGRGNYGYTF. The DNA of the CDR3 is TGTGCCAGCACCGGGCGAGGGAACTATGGCTACACCTTC.

The chain has TRBV3-1 (or the pseudogene TRBV3-2) and TRBJ1-1, with 10 positions matching TRBD1. CDR1 LGHDT and CDR2 YNNKEL come from the germline V gene (reference sequence). V was pared by 1 base and J by 11 bases, with 1 base of the junction left unmatched. The CDR3 sequence is 12 residues long. The CDR3 here is CASSQGQGAAFF. The CDR3 nucleotides read TGTGCCAGCAGCCAAGGACAGGGGGCCGCTTTCTTT.

This clone was seen a handful of times. The chain recombines TRBV24-1 with TRBJ2-7; TRBD1 aligns across 11 bases. The CDR3 contains 13 residues. Looked up from germline, CDR1 is KGHDR and CDR2 is SFDVKD. Unmatched junction bases numbered 5, after V lost 7 bases and J lost 7 bases. The CDR3 spells CATSGDRGDEQYF. The CDR3 DNA reads TGTGCCACCAGCGGGGACAGGGGGGATGAGCAGTACTTC.

This clone was seen a handful of times. V and J are TRBV4-2 and TRBJ2-7; 9 positions agree with TRBD1. Germline lookup yields CDR1 LGHNA and CDR2 YNFKEQ. This CDR3 spans 15 amino acids. J was trimmed by 3 bases and V by 0 bases; bases with no gene match: 3. The CDR3 here is CASSQETGGIYEQYF. The DNA for the CDR3 is TGTGCCAGCAGCCAAGAGACAGGGGGTATCTACGAGCAGTACTTC.

The chain has TRBV6-4 and TRBJ2-2, with a weak D call TRBD1 (6 bases). CDR1 MRHNA and CDR2 SNTAGT come from the germline V gene. Trimming pared 0 bases from V and 4 bases from J, leaving 6 bases between. The length of the CDR3 is 14 residues. The CDR3 region is CASSDSGGTGELFF. The CDR3 bases are TGTGCCAGCAGTGACTCAGGGGGCACCGGGGAGCTGTTTTTT.